The T cell receptor beta chain described here comes from a study of T cell responses to AZD1222 COVID-19 vaccine. Study-level points and caveats: Among the donors, most were white British and more were female, and clonal diversity was possibly underestimated. Breadth and depth of Spike-specific TCRs rose after two AZD1222 doses. After the peak T cell response, and only then, were repertoires sampled. Nearly half of the spike-specific TCRs reportedly recognize variant regions that carry no mutations.

There are 14 residues in the CDR3. The V end lost 3 bases, the J end lost 1 base, and 9 bases lay between the germline ends. Per germline, CDR1 LNHDA and CDR2 SQIVND (reference sequence). Method: immunoSEQ multiplex PCR; TCRdb's copy keeps in-frame clones and lacks some. In the table there are approximately 75,000 clones, around 87% of which are singletons. With respect to this clone: Its antigen is unidentified.

The receptor was derived from an adult who received the AZD1222 COVID-19 vaccine. Sample: peripheral blood, taken 28 days after the second AZD1222 dose. The chain couples TRBV19 to TRBJ1-1; a possible D gene is TRBD1 (6 bases). The CDR3 sequence is CASSMRGGNTEAFF. CDR3 bases: TGTGCCAGTAGTATGCGAGGGGGGAACACTGAAGCTTTCTTT.